This is a list of T cell receptor beta chains from one sample in a study of blood T cell repertoires in COVID-19. Clones were sequenced by immunoSEQ multiplex PCR, and TCRdb holds only the in-frame ones, with some missing. In the table there are some 220,000 clones, 87% of which are singletons. Material for sequencing was peripheral blood. The receptors originated from a woman younger than 30 who had recovered from COVID-19. Both conserved end residues are part of each CDR3. Each record gives: clone size, D gene, V gene, J gene, CDR3 protein, CDR3 DNA. D genes are given only for firm matches. The size entry is marked missing in some rows and otherwise reads once, few, many or a size class.

>.|TRBD2|TRBV5-1|TRBJ2-7
CASSRGGLSSYEQYF
TGCGCCAGCAGCCGGGGGGGCTTGAGCTCCTACGAGCAGTACTTC
>.|.|TRBV19|TRBJ1-4
CASSMVGTGGPEKLFF
TGTGCCAGTAGTATGGTGGGCACCGGGGGACCTGAAAAACTGTTTTTT
>once|TRBD2|TRBV4-2|TRBJ2-1
CASSRGTSGNEQFF
TGTGCCAGCAGCCGAGGGACTAGCGGCAATGAGCAGTTCTTC
>.|.|TRBV7-2|TRBJ2-3
CASSLPFDRADTQYF
TGTGCCAGCAGCTTACCCTTCGATCGGGCAGATACGCAGTATTTT
>.|TRBD1|TRBV13|TRBJ1-2
CASSPGTGNYGYTF
TGTGCCAGCAGTCCCGGGACAGGGAACTATGGCTACACCTTC
>.|.|TRBV9|TRBJ2-7
CASSGPGRGHSYEQYF
TGTGCCAGCAGCGGCCCCGGCAGGGGCCACTCCTACGAGCAGTACTTC
>.|TRBD2|TRBV9|TRBJ2-1
CASSVEWGRASGGDEQFF
TGTGCCAGCAGCGTAGAATGGGGTAGGGCTAGCGGGGGAGATGAGCAGTTCTTC
>.|TRBD2|TRBV9|TRBJ2-1
CASSVGLADYNEQFF
TGTGCCAGCAGCGTAGGACTAGCGGACTACAATGAGCAGTTCTTC
>once|.|TRBV19|TRBJ1-2
CASSPRQPGYTF
TGTGCCAGTAGTCCGAGACAGCCTGGCTACACCTTC
>.|TRBD2|TRBV5-4|TRBJ2-1
CASSLAFSGTIEQFF
TGTGCCAGCAGCTTGGCTTTCTCAGGGACTATTGAGCAGTTCTTC
>.|.|TRBV14|TRBJ2-1
CASSQVQGTHSQFF
TGTGCCAGCAGCCAAGTCCAGGGGACCCACTCCCAGTTCTTC
>.|.|TRBV7-2|TRBJ2-7
CASSPTGREQYF
TGTGCCAGCAGCCCGACTGGTCGGGAGCAGTACTTC
>.|TRBD2|TRBV5-4|TRBJ2-7
CASRRAGGAYEQYF
TGTGCCAGCAGACGAGCGGGAGGAGCCTACGAGCAGTACTTC
>once|.|TRBV15|TRBJ2-5
CATSRERQETQYF
TGTGCCACCAGCAGAGAGCGGCAGGAGACCCAGTACTTC
>.|TRBD2|TRBV11-3|TRBJ2-1
CASSKGLAGGSSYNEQFF
TGTGCCAGCAGCAAAGGACTAGCGGGAGGTAGCTCCTACAATGAGCAGTTCTTC
>.|TRBD1|TRBV19|TRBJ1-1
CASSTGQDREAFF
TGTGCCAGTAGTACGGGACAGGATAGGGAAGCTTTCTTT
>.|.|TRBV19|TRBJ2-1
CASSMTEYNEQFF
TGTGCCAGTAGCATGACAGAGTACAATGAGCAGTTCTTC
>.|.|TRBV13|TRBJ2-3
CASSLRLADTQYF
TGTGCCAGCAGCCTCAGACTAGCAGATACGCAGTATTTT
>.|TRBD1|TRBV2|TRBJ1-1
CASQTGGGTEAFF
TGTGCCAGCCAGACAGGGGGAGGGACTGAAGCTTTCTTT
>.|.|TRBV2|TRBJ1-1
CATSYQGPNTEAFF
TGTGCCACCAGCTATCAGGGCCCGAACACTGAAGCTTTCTTT
>.|TRBD1|TRBV11-2|TRBJ1-1
CASSFTGGNTEAFF
TGTGCCAGCAGCTTTACAGGGGGGAACACTGAAGCTTTCTTT
>.|TRBD1|TRBV9|TRBJ1-1
CASSVGQGALPEAFF
TGTGCCAGCAGCGTAGGGCAGGGGGCGCTGCCTGAAGCTTTCTTT
>.|.|TRBV2|TRBJ2-2
CARGGASNTGELFF
TGTGCCAGGGGCGGGGCCTCGAACACCGGGGAGCTGTTTTTT
>.|.|TRBV5-1|TRBJ2-1
CASSLAAASSYNEQFF
TGCGCCAGCAGCTTGGCGGCGGCCAGCTCCTACAATGAGCAGTTCTTC
>.|.|TRBV3-1/TRBV3-2|TRBJ2-7
CASILSGSDEQYF
TGTGCCAGCATCCTAAGCGGTTCTGACGAGCAGTACTTC
>.|TRBD2|TRBV5-1|TRBJ2-3
CASSLRTSGRADTQYF
TGCGCCAGCAGCTTGCGCACTAGCGGGAGGGCAGATACGCAGTATTTT
>.|TRBD1|TRBV28|TRBJ1-3
CASSIHPGQGKSGNTIYF
TGTGCCAGCAGTATACATCCGGGACAGGGGAAGTCTGGAAACACCATATATTTT
>.|TRBD2|TRBV15|TRBJ2-7
CATSRLTSGRGEQYF
TGTGCCACCAGCAGACTTACTAGCGGGAGAGGCGAGCAGTACTTC
>.|.|TRBV2|TRBJ2-5
CASSGREETQYF
TGTGCCAGCAGTGGGAGGGAAGAGACCCAGTACTTC
>.|TRBD1|TRBV27|TRBJ1-2
CASSSRQGSSGYTF
TGTGCCAGCAGTTCCCGACAGGGATCGAGTGGCTACACCTTC
>.|TRBD2|TRBV7-3|TRBJ2-2
CASSPTTGLAGGPLSGELFF
TGTGCCAGCAGCCCAACGACGGGACTAGCGGGAGGGCCTTTGTCCGGGGAGCTGTTTTTT
>.|TRBD2|TRBV6-5|TRBJ2-3
CASSKTAGTTDTQYF
TGTGCCAGCAGCAAAACAGCGGGGACTACAGATACGCAGTATTTT
>.|TRBD2|TRBV19|TRBJ2-1
CASSIGLAGAHFPYNEQFF
TGTGCCAGTAGTATAGGACTAGCGGGAGCGCACTTCCCCTACAATGAGCAGTTCTTC
>.|.|TRBV7-2|TRBJ1-2
CASSLAYRDPYGYTF
TGTGCCAGCAGCTTAGCTTACAGGGATCCCTATGGCTACACCTTC
>.|.|TRBV5-1|TRBJ2-1
CASSWAPGVPLLGYYNEQFF
TGCGCCAGCAGCTGGGCGCCGGGAGTTCCCCTCCTAGGGTACTACAATGAGCAGTTCTTC
>.|TRBD1|TRBV27|TRBJ2-1
CASSPTGGPYNEQFF
TGTGCCAGCAGCCCGACAGGGGGACCCTACAATGAGCAGTTCTTC
>.|TRBD1|TRBV4-3|TRBJ1-1
CASSHSRTGVEAFF
TGCGCCAGCAGCCACTCACGGACAGGAGTAGAAGCTTTCTTT